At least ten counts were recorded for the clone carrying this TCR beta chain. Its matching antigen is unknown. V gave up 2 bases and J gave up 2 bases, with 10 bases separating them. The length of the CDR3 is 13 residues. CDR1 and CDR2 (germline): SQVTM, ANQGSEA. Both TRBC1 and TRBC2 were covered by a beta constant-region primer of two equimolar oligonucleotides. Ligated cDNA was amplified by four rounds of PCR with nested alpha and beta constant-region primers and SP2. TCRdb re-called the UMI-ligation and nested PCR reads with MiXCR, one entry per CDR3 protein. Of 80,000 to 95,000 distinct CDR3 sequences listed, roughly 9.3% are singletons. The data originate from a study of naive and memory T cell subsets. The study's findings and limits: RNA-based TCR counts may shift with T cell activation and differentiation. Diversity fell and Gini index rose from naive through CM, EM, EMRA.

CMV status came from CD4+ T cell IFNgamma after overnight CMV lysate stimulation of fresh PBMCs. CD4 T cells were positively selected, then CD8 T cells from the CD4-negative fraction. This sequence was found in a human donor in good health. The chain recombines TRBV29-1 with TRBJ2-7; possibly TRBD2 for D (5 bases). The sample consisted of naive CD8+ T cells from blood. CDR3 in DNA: TGCAGCGTTGAACGTGAGGGTCCCTACGAGCAGTACTTC. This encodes CSVEREGPYEQYF.